This T cell receptor beta chain comes out of a study of blood T cells in healthy people across ages. Looked up from germline, CDR1 is MDHEN and CDR2 is SYDVKM. The CDR3 contains 14 residues. V was trimmed by 6 bases and J by 5 bases, leaving 16 bases between them. Worth noting for this clonotype: Its antigen is not known.

Together with a sample-barcoded 5' primer, a J-beta primer mix was included in a second PCR lasting roughly 6 to 12 cycles. Each cDNA molecule received a tag from a template-switch adaptor that had 12 random nucleotides. TCRdb re-called the 5' RACE reads through MiXCR, storing one row per CDR3 protein. The sample lists 1.4 million to 1.5 million distinct CDR3 sequences, roughly 40% occurring once. Overall study findings and caveats: Those diversity estimates obtained from one million T cells were thought to be underestimates.

The chain uses TRBV28 and TRBJ1-1; a weak D match, TRBD1 (6 bases). The TCR originated in a woman under 30 in good health. Sequencing input: blood. The CDR3 loop reads CASSRDIRGTEAFF. In nucleotides, the CDR3 is TGTGCCAGCAGCCGGGACATAAGGGGGACTGAAGCTTTCTTT.